The 22 T cell receptor beta chains given below trace back to one sample, sequenced in a study of shared clonotypes between healthy human individuals. Some clones are missing from TCRdb's copy, which holds only in-frame ones; the method was immunoSEQ multiplex PCR. The sample consists of 2 million to 2.5 million clones, under 97% of them appearing once. Sequencing was done on a sample of naive CD4+ T cells sorted from blood. Stated subset: CD45RA+ positively selected. The receptors were sampled from a man younger than 35 in good health.

As for this clone: One end of the junction varies from germline; a read error may be responsible. The chain joins TRBV28 to TRBJ1-4; D gene unclear. The CDR3 is 11 amino acids. Looked up from germline, CDR1 is MDHEN and CDR2 is SYDVKM. The CDR3 DNA is TGTGCCAGCAGTTTATATGAAAAAATGTTTTTT. It translates to CASSLYEKMFF.

The rearrangement links TRBV4-3 to TRBJ2-5, with D possibly TRBD1 on 5 matching bases. This CDR3 is built from 15 residues. Germline CDR1 is LGHNA and CDR2 is YSLEER. V lost 0 bases and J 4 bases, leaving 12 bases between the germline ends. CDR3 protein: CASSQDVRGGETQYF. DNA of the CDR3: TGCGCCAGCAGCCAAGATGTAAGGGGCGGAGAGACCCAGTACTTC.

This clone is a singleton in its sample. The rearrangement links TRBV7-8 to TRBJ2-1; D not resolved. The CDR3 is 14 residues long. Trimming cost V 4 bases and J 5 bases, with 12 bases left between them. Germline loops: CDR1 SGHVS, CDR2 FQNEAQ. In DNA form, the CDR3 reads TGTGCCAGCAGCTCCCTAATAAATCACAATGAGCAGTTCTTC. It encodes CASSSLINHNEQFF.

This chain connects TRBV4-1 to TRBJ2-5; D remains unclear. The CDR3 has 15 amino acids. Trimming left V 0 bases short and J 0 bases short, with 8 bases between. Per germline, CDR1 MGHRA and CDR2 YSYEKL. The CDR3 protein is CASSQDRAYQETQYF. The CDR3 DNA follows: TGCGCCAGCAGCCAAGATCGGGCATACCAAGAGACCCAGTACTTC.

The table lists this clone with a count of one. The sample holds other DNA sequences that translate to the same CDR3. The chain uses TRBV2 and TRBJ1-1; D remains unclear. V lost 6 bases, J lost 2 bases, and 4 bases lay in between. Germline CDR1 and CDR2: SNHLY and FYNNEI. The CDR3 has 11 amino acids. In DNA, the CDR3 is TGTGCCAGCAGCGTAAACACTGAAGCTTTCTTT. Translating gives CASSVNTEAFF.

The sample holds one count of this clone. V and J are TRBV10-3 and TRBJ2-2; D unresolved. V lost 10 bases and J lost 0, with 9 bases in between. The CDR3 contains 13 residues. Germline CDR1 is ENHRY and CDR2 is SYGVKD. In DNA, the CDR3 is TGTGCCACCTCACCGGCGAACACCGGGGAGCTGTTTTTT. Protein sequence: CATSPANTGELFF.

This rearrangement joins TRBV28 to TRBJ2-1; a weak D match, TRBD2 (6 bases). The germline V and J ends were trimmed by 6 bases and 0 bases, with 15 bases remaining between them. Germline assignment: CDR1 MDHEN and CDR2 SYDVKM. This CDR3 has 16 residues. The CDR3 bases are TGTGCCAGCAGGCCCCCGGGACTCAGCTCCTACAATGAGCAGTTCTTC. Amino acid sequence: CASRPPGLSSYNEQFF.

The V and J genes are TRBV5-1 and TRBJ1-6, with D possibly TRBD1 on 5 matching bases. This CDR3 is built from 16 residues. Trimming took off 4 bases at V and 4 bases at J, with 15 bases between the two ends. From germline, CDR1 is SGHRS and CDR2 YFSETQ. CDR3 sequence reads: CASSPQGPGYNSPLHF. The CDR3 region has the DNA TGCGCCAGCAGCCCGCAGGGCCCCGGATATAATTCACCCCTCCACTTT.

The chain recombines TRBV7-9 with TRBJ1-3; D not resolved. The CDR3 contains 15 residues. Germline V CDR1 and CDR2: SEHNR, FQNEAQ (reference sequence). V lost 5 bases, J lost 0 bases, and 11 bases lay in between. CDR3 DNA sequence: TGTGCCAGCAGCCCGACGGTCAGCTCTGGAAACACCATATATTTT. It is translated as CASSPTVSSGNTIYF.

The chain carries TRBV18 and TRBJ1-1; 10 bases fit TRBD1. The CDR3 is 14 amino acids. Trimming removed 0 bases from V and 12 bases from J; junction bases left unmatched: 7. CDR1 KGHSH and CDR2 LQKENI come from the germline V gene. CDR3 DNA: TGTGCCAGCTCACCACCGAGGGGACAGGGGTCTACTTTCTTT. Translated: CASSPPRGQGSTFF.

The gene calls are TRBV28 and TRBJ1-2, with a weak D call TRBD1 (5 bases). V lost 2 bases to trimming and J lost 5 bases, with 12 bases between them. The CDR3 is made up of 14 amino acids. The germline gives CDR1 MDHEN, CDR2 SYDVKM. CDR3 loop: CASSLSFGGYGYTF. The CDR3, as DNA: TGTGCCAGCAGTTTAAGTTTCGGGGGATATGGCTACACCTTC.

This clone was seen only once. V is TRBV5-1 and J is TRBJ1-2; D is unresolved. Trimming took off 3 bases at V and 6 bases at J, with 15 bases between the two ends. The germline CDR1 and CDR2 sequences are SGHRS and YFSETQ. This CDR3 has 14 residues. In DNA form, the CDR3 reads TGCGCCAGCAGCTCAAGTGGCAGCATAGATGGCTACACCTTC. It encodes CASSSSGSIDGYTF.

This chain links TRBV10-2 with TRBJ2-1, with 9 bases identical to TRBD2. The CDR3 length is 17 residues. Looked up from germline, CDR1 is WSHSY and CDR2 is SAAADI. V was clipped by 0 bases and J by 8 bases; unmatched bases: 11. The CDR3 loop is CASSESRGASGNHEQFF. Here the CDR3 DNA reads TGCGCCAGCAGTGAGTCGAGGGGGGCTAGCGGGAACCATGAGCAGTTCTTC.

The rearrangement uses TRBV19 and TRBJ1-2; tentative D call: TRBD1 (5 bases). V was pared by 6 bases and J by 4 bases, with 18 bases between. The CDR3 loop spans 15 amino acids. Germline V gene lookup returns CDR1 LNHDA and CDR2 SQIVND (reference sequence). Here the CDR3 DNA reads TGTGCCAGTAGCTCCGACAGTGTGGCCTCCTATGGCTACACCTTC. It encodes CASSSDSVASYGYTF.

V is TRBV19 and J is TRBJ2-3, with D unclear. Germline CDR1 reads LNHDA; CDR2 reads SQIVND (reference sequence). Deletions cut 6 bases from V and 9 bases from J, with 16 bases between. The CDR3 length is 13 residues. CDR3 DNA: TGTGCCAGTAGCTCTGGACGGCGTGGCACGCAGTATTTT. Amino acids: CASSSGRRGTQYF.

The chain has TRBV4-1 and TRBJ1-2, with a tentative D call TRBD1 (5 bases). Trimming pared 3 bases from V and 8 bases from J, leaving 25 bases between. Germline V CDR1 and CDR2: MGHRA, YSYEKL. The CDR3 is made up of 17 amino acids. CDR3 residues: CASSQEPPTAEYSGYTF. In nucleotides, the CDR3 is TGCGCCAGCAGCCAGGAACCCCCGACAGCTGAATACAGCGGCTACACCTTC.

This chain joins TRBV5-1 and TRBJ1-2; the D gene is possibly TRBD1 (6 bases). Germline V gene lookup returns CDR1 SGHRS and CDR2 YFSETQ. Trimming removed 5 bases at V and 0 bases at J, with 14 bases between. CDR3 length: 15 amino acids. The CDR3 region is CASRAYRESNYGYTF. The CDR3 DNA reads as TGCGCCAGCAGAGCCTACAGGGAGTCTAACTATGGCTACACCTTC.

The J gene is TRBJ2-3, the V gene TRBV7-9; D may be TRBD1 (6 bases). Trimming took 7 bases from V and 1 from J, leaving 21 bases between them. Germline assignment: CDR1 SEHNR and CDR2 FQNEAQ (reference sequence). The CDR3 extends over 17 amino acids. In DNA form, the CDR3 reads TGTGCCAGCAATTTGGCCTCTGGACAGCGACGCACAGATACGCAGTATTTT. Amino acid sequence: CASNLASGQRRTDTQYF.

The rearrangement joins TRBV6-5 to TRBJ2-3; D is possibly TRBD1 (6 bases). Trimming stripped 4 bases from V and 5 bases from J, with 16 bases between. Germline CDR1 reads MNHEY; CDR2 reads SVGAGI. This CDR3 is built from 15 residues. The CDR3: CASSSRGLGGDTQYF. Here the CDR3 DNA reads TGTGCCAGCAGTTCCAGGGGTTTAGGAGGAGATACGCAGTATTTT.

As for this clone: This sample includes further DNA sequences coding for the same CDR3. The rearrangement joins TRBV18 to TRBJ2-7; D is ambiguous. CDR1 is KGHSH, CDR2 LQKENI, per germline. Deletions cut 3 bases from V and 4 bases from J, with 10 bases between. The CDR3 is 13 residues long. Here the CDR3 reads CASSPAASYEQYF. The DNA for the CDR3 is TGTGCCAGCTCACCGGCCGCGTCGTACGAGCAGTACTTC.

The V gene is TRBV5-6, the J gene TRBJ2-2; 8 bases line up with TRBD1. The CDR3 runs to 16 residues. Germline V gene sequence: CDR1 SGHDT, CDR2 YYEEEE. The junction had 8 bases not matched to a gene; V was cut back by 4 bases and J by 3 bases. For the CDR3, the DNA is TGTGCCAGCAGCAGGCGGACAGGGCTAGACACCGGGGAGCTGTTTTTT. Protein sequence: CASSRRTGLDTGELFF.

This sequence joins TRBV6-6 and TRBJ2-7, with 8 bases aligning to TRBD2. With V trimmed by 0 bases and J by 3 bases, 4 bases remained unmatched. This CDR3 spans 15 amino acids. CDR1 is MNHNY, CDR2 SVGAGI, per germline (reference sequence). The CDR3 sequence: CASSYSKGLDYEQYF. The CDR3 bases are TGTGCCAGCAGTTACTCGAAGGGACTAGACTACGAGCAGTACTTC.